This T cell receptor (beta chain) emerged from a study of blood T cell repertoires in COVID-19 (dated by TCRdb to about 2020). Describing the broader study: Samples covering the acute and convalescent phases of COVID-19 were provided by collaborators in the United States, Italy and Spain. The material from the prospective study consisted of cDNA or gDNA derived from T cells, B-cell-depleted T cells, or PBMCs. Subjects who had been exposed to COVID-19, were actively infected with it, or had recovered from it provided the deeply sampled blood TCRbeta repertoires that made up the dataset. Sample metadata almost always included a de-identified subject ID, COVID-19 status, age in years and sex. A freely available public database, intended as a resource for researchers studying the immune response to SARS-CoV-2, is where the repertoires were released. HLA class I and class II types, where available, came from metadata supplied by the sample provider rather than from assay-based typing. The samples were drawn from two sources: the first 160 participants of the ongoing ImmuneRACE study, and about 1,300 subjects contributed by 6 global collaborators. Results the study describes overall, beyond this receptor: The quantity of clinical and demographic metadata differed by source and by participant and was supplied without curation.

Clipping removes 7 bases from V and 0 bases from J, with 3 as the unmatched junction base count. According to the germline V gene (reference sequence), CDR1 reads SGHNT and CDR2 reads YYREEE. The CDR3 goes from the cysteine to the phenylalanine over 14 residues. Only the CDR3 DNA is retained, 42 bases long and in frame from the first base. On this clone itself: What antigen it recognizes has not been identified. No base qualities exist here, and no much larger clone lies one base off it.

The immunoSEQ Assay, a bias-controlled multiplex PCR, was used to amplify TCRbeta CDR3 regions from genomic DNA. Per the authors' processing: Within the assay, amplification of reference gene primers was used to estimate how many nucleated cells each sample contained. Sequence reads were collapsed and filtered to measure the absolute abundance of every unique TCRbeta CDR3 rearrangement. For each sample, productive Simpson clonality was calculated by taking the square root of Simpson's diversity index across productive rearrangements. TCRdb provides this immuneACCESS table in a form limited to in-frame rearrangements. Some clones are lacking; in checked studies, under half of them reflect an unresolved V gene, and why the rest are absent is not known. V and J calls and clone size are as listed in that table; D and trimming were resolved from the DNA. The sample table contains about 110,000 clones; only one count was recorded for roughly 76% of them. Around 8% of the sample comes from the top ten.

Each collaborating institution followed its own protocols to collect whole blood in K2EDTA tubes. For TCRbeta analysis, collaborators shipped samples in one of three forms: frozen whole blood, isolated PBMCs, or DNA extracted from either of those sample types. This clonotype was sampled from a woman in her sixties or seventies with acute or convalescent COVID-19. Sequencing used peripheral blood. Rearrangement joined TRBV5-4 to TRBJ2-2, and 7 junction bases match TRBD1. The CDR3: CASSGTANTGELFF. The DNA sequence follows: TGTGCCAGCTCCGGGACAGCGAACACCGGGGAGCTGTTTTTT. The entire variable domain, with the stretches around the CDR3 drawn from the reference TRBV5-4 and TRBJ2-2 proteins, is ETGVTQSPTHLIKTRGQQVTLRCSSQSGHNTVSWYQQALGQGPQFIFQYYREEENGRGNFPPRFSGLQFPNYSSELNVNALELDDSALYLCASSGTANTGELFFGEGSRLTVL.